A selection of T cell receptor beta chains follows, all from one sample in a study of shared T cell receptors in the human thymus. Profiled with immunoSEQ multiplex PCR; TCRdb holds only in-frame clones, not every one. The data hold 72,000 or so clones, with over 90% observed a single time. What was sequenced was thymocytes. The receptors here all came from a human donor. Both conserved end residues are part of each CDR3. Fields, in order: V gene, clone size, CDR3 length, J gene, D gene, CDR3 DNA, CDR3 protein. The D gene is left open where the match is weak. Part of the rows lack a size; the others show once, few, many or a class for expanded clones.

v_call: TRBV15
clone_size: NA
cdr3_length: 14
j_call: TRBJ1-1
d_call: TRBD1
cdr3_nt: TGTGCCACCAGCAGCGACAGGGGGCATGCTGAAGCTTTCTTT
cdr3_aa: CATSSDRGHAEAFF

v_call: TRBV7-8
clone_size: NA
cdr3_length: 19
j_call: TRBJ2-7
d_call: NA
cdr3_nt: TGTGCCAGCAGCTGCGACAGGGAATTAGGGTACGCGGGGGGATACGAGCAGTACTTC
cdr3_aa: CASSCDRELGYAGGYEQYF

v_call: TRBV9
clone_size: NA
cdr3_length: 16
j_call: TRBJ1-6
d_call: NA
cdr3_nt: TGTGCCAGCAGCGTAAGTGACGCCGACTATAATTCACCCCTCCACTTT
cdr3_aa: CASSVSDADYNSPLHF

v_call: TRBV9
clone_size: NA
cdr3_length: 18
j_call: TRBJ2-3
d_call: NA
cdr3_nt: TGTGCCAGCACCTCCAGCCGGATGAAGGGGCCAAAGATAGATACGCAGTATTTT
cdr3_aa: CASTSSRMKGPKIDTQYF

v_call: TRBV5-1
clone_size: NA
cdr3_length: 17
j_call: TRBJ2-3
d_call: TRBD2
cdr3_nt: TGCGCCAGCAGCTTCATGGGAGGGAAAGATGGCACAGATACGCAGTATTTT
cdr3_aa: CASSFMGGKDGTDTQYF

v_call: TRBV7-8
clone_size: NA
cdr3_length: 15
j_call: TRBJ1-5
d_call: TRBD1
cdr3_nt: TGTGCCAGCAGCTTAGGGACAGGTCTTGGGCAGCCCCAGCATTTT
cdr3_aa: CASSLGTGLGQPQHF

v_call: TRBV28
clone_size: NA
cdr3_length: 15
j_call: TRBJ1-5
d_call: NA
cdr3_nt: TGTGCCAGCATCTTAGACCAGGGGCGGGATCAGCCCCAGCATTTT
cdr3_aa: CASILDQGRDQPQHF

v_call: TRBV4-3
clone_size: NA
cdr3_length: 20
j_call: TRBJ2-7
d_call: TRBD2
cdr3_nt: TGCGCCAGCACACCCAAGCACGTGGAGACTAGCCCTCTACTCTCCTACGAGCAGTACTTC
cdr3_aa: CASTPKHVETSPLLSYEQYF

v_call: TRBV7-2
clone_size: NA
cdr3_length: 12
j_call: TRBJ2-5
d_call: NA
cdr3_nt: TGTGCCAGCAGCGGGGGGGCAGAGACCCAGTACTTC
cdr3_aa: CASSGGAETQYF

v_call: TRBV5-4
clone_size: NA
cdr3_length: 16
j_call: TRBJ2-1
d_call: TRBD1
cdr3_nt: TGTGCCAGCAGGGAAGTCGGGACAGGGGCCGGCAATGAGCAGTTCTTC
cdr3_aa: CASREVGTGAGNEQFF

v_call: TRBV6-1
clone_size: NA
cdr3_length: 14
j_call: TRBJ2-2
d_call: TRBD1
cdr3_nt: TGTGCCAGCAGAAGGACAGGAGTGGCCGGGGAGCTGTTTTTT
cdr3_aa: CASRRTGVAGELFF

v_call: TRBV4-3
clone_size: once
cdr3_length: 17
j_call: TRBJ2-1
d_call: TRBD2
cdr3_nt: TGCGCCAGCAGCCAAGATCCGCGGGGGGGCAGTTGTAATGAGCAGTTCTTC
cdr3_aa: CASSQDPRGGSCNEQFF

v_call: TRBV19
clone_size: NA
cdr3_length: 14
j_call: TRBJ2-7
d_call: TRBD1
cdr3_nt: TGTGCCAGTAGTCTATTCGACAGGGCGGACGAGCAGTACTTC
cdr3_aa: CASSLFDRADEQYF

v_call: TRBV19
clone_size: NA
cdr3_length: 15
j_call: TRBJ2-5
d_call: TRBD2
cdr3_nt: TGTGCCAGTAGTACGACTAGCGGGGGGGGAGAGACCCAGTACTTC
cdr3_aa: CASSTTSGGGETQYF

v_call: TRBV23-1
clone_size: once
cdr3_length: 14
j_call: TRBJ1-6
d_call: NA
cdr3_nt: TGCGCCAGCAGTCAAAGAGATGAAAATTCACCCCTCCACTTT
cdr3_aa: CASSQRDENSPLHF